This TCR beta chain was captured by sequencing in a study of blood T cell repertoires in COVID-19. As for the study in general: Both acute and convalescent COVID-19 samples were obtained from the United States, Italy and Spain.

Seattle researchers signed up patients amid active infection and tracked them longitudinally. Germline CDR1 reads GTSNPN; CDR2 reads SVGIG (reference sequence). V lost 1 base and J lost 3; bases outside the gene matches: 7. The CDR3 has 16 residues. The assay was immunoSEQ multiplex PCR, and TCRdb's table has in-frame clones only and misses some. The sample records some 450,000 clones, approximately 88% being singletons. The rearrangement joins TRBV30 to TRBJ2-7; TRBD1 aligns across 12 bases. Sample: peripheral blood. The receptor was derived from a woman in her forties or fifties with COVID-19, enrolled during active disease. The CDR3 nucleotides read TGTGCCTGGAGTGAAACCGGGACAGGGGGCCTCTACGAGCAGTACTTC. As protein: CAWSETGTGGLYEQYF.